This TCR beta chain comes out of a study of T cell repertoires in cytomegalovirus infection. Across the study: Public TCR beta signatures indicated both CMV infection and matching HLA type. Study results and caveats: Totalled public TCR beta family frequency picked out people who carried CMV plus the relevant HLA.

This clonotype was seen many times. What it recognizes is unknown. TCRdb recomputed calls from the reads with MiXCR, one row per CDR3 protein. The sample consists of 65,000 to 90,000 distinct CDR3 sequences, 3.7% of them appearing once. The sequencing input was PBMCs. The sequence derives from a human donor in good health (CMV status not recorded). Some clones in this sample may be carry-over from other donors' samples.

The chain's CDR3 is CASSSGGGWGGAYNEQFF. In nucleotides, the CDR3 is TGTGCCAGCAGTTCCGGAGGAGGGTGGGGGGGGGCGTACAATGAGCAGTTCTTC. This sequence joins TRBV7-9 and TRBJ2-1; D might be TRBD2 (7 bases). Germline CDR1 is SEHNR and CDR2 is FQNEAQ (reference sequence). The CDR3 contains 18 residues. The V end lost 6 bases, the J end lost 4 bases, and 25 bases lay between the germline ends.